Following are 23 T cell receptor beta chains from one sample sequenced in a study of naive and memory T cell subsets. Two oligonucleotides, mixed equimolar, formed the beta constant-region primer covering TRBC1 and TRBC2. Each CDR3 protein gets one entry after TCRdb re-called the UMI-ligation and nested PCR reads with MiXCR. The profile shows 70,000 to 95,000 distinct CDR3 sequences, about 6.5% of them singletons. Specimen: central memory CD4+ T cells from blood. The receptor set was obtained from a human donor in good health.

This clonotype was counted many times. This rearrangement joins TRBV7-2 to TRBJ2-1, with D unclear. CDR3 length: 14 amino acids. Germline V CDR1 and CDR2: SGHTA, FQGNSA. Trimming removed 7 bases at V and 4 bases at J, with 14 bases between. CDR3 bases: TGTGCCAGCAAATTCGGGCCTCGGTACAATGAGCAGTTCTTC. It codes for CASKFGPRYNEQFF.

The chain couples TRBV2 to TRBJ2-4; D call uncertain. Trimming took 2 bases from V and 2 from J, leaving 7 bases between them. The CDR3 totals 14 residues. Germline CDR1 SNHLY, CDR2 FYNNEI. The CDR3, as DNA: TGTGCCAGCAGTGAATTTGGGTCCAAAAACATTCAGTACTTC. It codes for CASSEFGSKNIQYF.

At least ten counts were recorded for this clonotype. V gene TRBV12-3 or TRBV12-4 combines with J gene TRBJ1-5; D is unresolved. Deletions cut 2 bases from V and 6 bases from J, with 11 bases between. The CDR3 contains 14 residues. DNA of the CDR3: TGTGCCAGCAGTTTAAAGAGGCTGGGTCAGCCCCAGCATTTT. It yields the protein CASSLKRLGQPQHF.

Many counts were recorded for this clonotype. This chain uses TRBV20-1 with TRBJ2-7, with D perhaps assigned TRBD1 or TRBD2 (5 bases each). Germline lookup yields CDR1 DFQATT and CDR2 SNEGSKA (reference sequence). The CDR3 runs 13 residues. Trimming removed 6 bases from V and 0 bases from J, with 12 bases in between. The CDR3 here is CSAPKGSSYEQYF. The CDR3 bases are TGCAGTGCCCCAAAGGGGAGCTCCTACGAGCAGTACTTC.

The chain uses TRBV7-2 and TRBJ1-6; D remains unclear. The CDR3 has 12 residues. CDR1 is SGHTA and CDR2 is FQGNSA in the germline V gene. Trimming removed 2 bases at V and 4 bases at J, with 0 bases between. CDR3 protein: CASSLYNSPLHF. The CDR3 coding sequence is TGTGCCAGCAGCTTATATAATTCACCCCTCCACTTT.

This clonotype came up many times. The chain links TRBV2 to TRBJ1-1; D is possibly TRBD1 (5 bases). This CDR3 region has 20 residues. Germline-derived CDR1 and CDR2 are SNHLY and FYNNEI. Trimming cost V 1 base and J 0 bases, with 24 bases left between them. CDR3 residues: CASSEGSGGLDGTMNTEAFF. Here the CDR3 DNA reads TGTGCCAGCAGTGAAGGCTCCGGAGGCCTAGACGGGACCATGAACACTGAAGCTTTCTTT.

As concerns this clonotype: This likely comes from a read error, as the CDR3 has no conserved phenylalanine or tryptophan at its end. J is TRBJ1-5 and V is TRBV6-6, with D possibly matching TRBD1 (5 bases). V was cut by 6 bases and J by 4 bases, with 13 bases left in between. CDR1 is MNHNY, CDR2 SVGAGI, per germline (reference sequence). There are 14 residues in the CDR3. Here the CDR3 reads CASSLEQGNQPQHL. CDR3 DNA: TGTGCCAGCAGCCTTGAGCAGGGAAATCAGCCCCAGCATCTT.

This clonotype was counted at least ten times. This chain joins TRBV7-2 and TRBJ2-7, with TRBD2 matching over 7 bases. From germline, CDR1 is SGHTA and CDR2 FQGNSA. The CDR3 sequence is 14 residues long. V lost 3 bases, J lost 2 bases, and 4 bases stayed unmatched. CDR3 coding DNA: TGTGCCAGCAGCTTGGGGCTAGCGGCCTACGAGCAGTACTTC. Translating gives CASSLGLAAYEQYF.

The V and J genes are TRBV19 and TRBJ2-1, with D possibly matching TRBD2 (6 bases). CDR1 and CDR2 from the germline V gene are LNHDA and SQIVND (reference sequence). Trimming left V 5 bases short and J 7 bases short, with 15 bases between. The CDR3 is made up of 14 amino acids. Written as DNA, the CDR3 is TGTGCCAGTAGTGGGGGAGGCCTACCAAATGAGCAGTTCTTC. Protein product: CASSGGGLPNEQFF.

The chain is built from TRBV20-1 and TRBJ2-5; D might be TRBD2 (7 bases). The V gene's germline CDR1 is DFQATT and CDR2 SNEGSKA (reference sequence). The V and J ends lost 5 bases and 5 bases respectively, with 15 bases between them. The CDR3 totals 13 residues. The CDR3 nucleotides are TGCAGTGCTGGAGGGGGGGCCCACGAGACCCAGTACTTC. It is translated as CSAGGGAHETQYF.

This clonotype was counted many times. The V call is TRBV7-9, the J call TRBJ1-4, with 7 nucleotides matching TRBD1. The germline gives CDR1 SEHNR, CDR2 FQNEAQ (reference sequence). CDR3 length equals 15 residues. With V trimmed by 6 bases and J by 8 bases, 12 bases remained unmatched. CDR3 in DNA: TGTGCCAGCAGTATCGGACAGGCGGTGGGGGAAAAACTGTTTTTT. Its translation: CASSIGQAVGEKLFF.

This clonotype has a count of ten or more. This chain links TRBV29-1 with TRBJ1-1, with 8 bases identical to TRBD1. This CDR3 contains 10 residues. In germline, CDR1 is SQVTM, CDR2 ANQGSEA. J was trimmed by 12 bases and V by 6 bases; bases with no gene match: 6. The CDR3 protein is CSVTRTGTFF. The CDR3, as DNA: TGCAGCGTGACTAGGACAGGGACTTTCTTT. Using reference TRBV29-1 and TRBJ1-1 for the parts outside the CDR3, the full variable domain is SAVISQKPSRDICQRGTSLTIQCQVDSQVTMMFWYRQQPGQSLTLIATANQGSEATYESGFVIDKFPISRPNLTFSTLTVSNMSPEDSSIYLCSVTRTGTFFGQGTRLTVV.

This clonotype was observed a handful of times. J is TRBJ2-1 and V is TRBV7-2; 10 bases are shared with TRBD1. Germline CDR1 and CDR2: SGHTA and FQGNSA. The trim removed 3 bases at V and 9 bases at J, leaving 5 bases unmatched. The CDR3 is made up of 14 amino acids. DNA for the CDR3: TGTGCCAGCAGCTTTGACAGGGGGCTTCGTGAGCAGTTCTTC. It specifies CASSFDRGLREQFF.

This clonotype was observed many times. The chain uses TRBV19 and TRBJ1-4, with D unresolved. The germline V gene has CDR1 LNHDA and CDR2 SQIVND (reference sequence). Trimming shortened V by 7 bases and J by 8 bases, and 5 bases separated the two germline ends. This CDR3 spans 10 amino acids. The CDR3 protein is CASKGEKLFF. CDR3 coding DNA: TGTGCCAGTAAGGGAGAAAAACTGTTTTTT.

This clonotype was recorded at least ten times. The chain links TRBV29-1 to TRBJ1-4; D gene ambiguous. V lost 4 bases and J lost 6, with 12 bases in between. Germline CDR1 SQVTM, CDR2 ANQGSEA. CDR3 length: 13 residues. This CDR3 reads CSVVSGRHEKLFF. Here the CDR3 DNA reads TGCAGCGTTGTATCCGGCCGGCATGAAAAACTGTTTTTT.

This clonotype has a count of ten or more. The chain joins TRBV10-3 to TRBJ2-7; D possibly corresponds to TRBD2 (6 bases). Trimming cost V 6 bases and J 3 bases, with 9 bases left between them. The germline V gene has CDR1 ENHRY and CDR2 SYGVKD. This CDR3 has 12 residues. Here the CDR3 reads CAIRDSGYEQYF. The CDR3 nucleotides read TGTGCCATCAGGGATAGCGGCTACGAGCAGTACTTC.

Many counts were recorded for this clonotype. The chain links TRBV9 to TRBJ1-6, with D possibly being TRBD1 (5 bases). Trimming removed 1 base at V and 7 bases at J, with 12 bases between. Germline V gene lookup returns CDR1 SGDLS and CDR2 YYNGEE. The CDR3 has 15 residues. For the CDR3, the DNA is TGTGCCAGCAGCGTAAGTGGACACGAAAATTCACCCCTCCACTTT. It is translated as CASSVSGHENSPLHF.

This clonotype was found a few times. In DNA form, the CDR3 reads TGTGCCAGCAGTCCCCTCGGACTAGCGGAGTCGCAAGCCAAAAACATTCAGTACTTC. This translates into CASSPLGLAESQAKNIQYF. V and J are TRBV6-1 and TRBJ2-4, with 10 bases fitting TRBD2. J lost 0 bases, V lost 5 bases, and 13 bases had no gene match. The CDR3 contains 19 residues. Looked up from germline, CDR1 is MNHNS and CDR2 is SASEGT.

The chain recombines TRBV28 with TRBJ1-1, with a possible D match to TRBD1 (6 bases). Per the germline V gene, CDR1 is MDHEN and CDR2 is SYDVKM. The V gene lost 6 bases and the J gene lost 5 bases, with 19 bases spanning the gap. The CDR3 sequence is 15 residues long. The DNA for the CDR3 is TGTGCCAGCAGCCCCAGGGGAGGGGGGCAAACTGAAGCTTTCTTT. Translating it yields CASSPRGGGQTEAFF.

This clonotype came up a few times. V and J are TRBV7-9 and TRBJ2-2; TRBD2 matches at 10 bases. This CDR3 region has 16 residues. Germline V CDR1 and CDR2: SEHNR, FQNEAQ (reference sequence). Unmatched junction bases numbered 6, after V lost 8 bases and J lost 0 bases. CDR3 region: CASVLLAGANTGELFF. The CDR3 DNA follows: TGTGCCAGCGTCCTCCTAGCGGGGGCGAACACCGGGGAGCTGTTTTTT. The full variable domain, its missing parts supplied by reference TRBV7-9 and TRBJ2-2, is DTGVSQNPRHKITKRGQNVTFRCDPISEHNRLYWYRQTLGQGPEFLTYFQNEAQLEKSRLLSDRFSAERPKGSFSTLEIQRTEQGDSAMYLCASVLLAGANTGELFFGEGSRLTVL.

This clonotype has at least ten counts. This rearrangement joins TRBV5-1 to TRBJ1-1; unclear D gene. CDR3 length equals 13 residues. CDR1 and CDR2 from the germline V gene are SGHRS and YFSETQ. V lost 4 bases and J lost 5, with 12 bases in between. CDR3 sequence reads: CASSLREGTEAFF. The CDR3 DNA follows: TGCGCCAGCAGCCTGAGGGAAGGGACTGAAGCTTTCTTT.

This chain connects TRBV7-8 to TRBJ2-7; D is unclear. The CDR3 extends over 11 amino acids. V was trimmed by 5 bases and J by 1 base, leaving 3 bases between them. The V gene's germline CDR1 is SGHVS and CDR2 FQNEAQ. The CDR3 DNA is TGTGCCAGCAGCGCTTCCTACGAGCAGTACTTC. It specifies CASSASYEQYF. Variable domain in full (rest from reference TRBV7-8 and TRBJ2-7): GAGVSQSPRYKVAKRGQDVALRCDPISGHVSLFWYQQALGQGPEFLTYFQNEAQLDKSGLPSDRFFAERPEGSVSTLKIQRTQQEDSAVYLCASSASYEQYFGPGTRLTVT.

This clonotype showed up just a few times. The chain uses TRBV12-3 or TRBV12-4 and TRBJ1-1; 7 bases are shared with TRBD1. With 6 bases clipped from V and 0 bases from J, the junction kept 7 bases outside the gene matches. This CDR3 is built from 15 residues. For the CDR3, the DNA is TGTGCCAGCAGCCAAAGACAGGGCATGAACACTGAAGCTTTCTTT. Translation gives CASSQRQGMNTEAFF.